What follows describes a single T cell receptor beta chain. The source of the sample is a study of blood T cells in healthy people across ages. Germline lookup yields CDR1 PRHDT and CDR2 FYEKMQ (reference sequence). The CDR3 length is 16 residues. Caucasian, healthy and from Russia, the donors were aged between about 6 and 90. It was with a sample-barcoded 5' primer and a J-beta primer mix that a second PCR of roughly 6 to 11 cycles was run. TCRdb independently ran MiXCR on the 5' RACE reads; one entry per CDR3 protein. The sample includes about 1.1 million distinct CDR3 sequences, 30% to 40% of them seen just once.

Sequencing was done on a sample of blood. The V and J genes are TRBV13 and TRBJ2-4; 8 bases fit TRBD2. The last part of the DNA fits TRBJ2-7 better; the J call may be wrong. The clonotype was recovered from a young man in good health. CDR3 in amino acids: CASSLRGSGAPYEQYF. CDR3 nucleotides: TGTGCCAGCAGCCTCCGTGGTAGCGGGGCCCCCTACGAGCAGTACTTC.